The following is a T cell receptor (beta chain) sequence with its context. Trimming took 3 bases from V and 2 from J; bases not matched to a gene: 6. Looked up from germline, CDR1 is LNHDA and CDR2 is SQIVND (reference sequence). The CDR3 is 16 amino acids. This sample is drawn from a study of blood T cell repertoires in COVID-19. TCRdb's copy holds only in-frame clones and misses some; the assay was immunoSEQ multiplex PCR. Among 200,000 to 250,000 clones listed, around four fifths were seen once. The sample was peripheral blood. The TCR was taken from a man between 25 and 39 years old with active or convalescent COVID-19. The genes are TRBV19 and TRBJ1-5; TRBD1 aligns across 8 bases. This CDR3 reads CASSIQGAIGNQPQHF. The CDR3 bases are TGTGCCAGTAGTATCCAGGGGGCAATTGGCAATCAGCCCCAGCATTTT.